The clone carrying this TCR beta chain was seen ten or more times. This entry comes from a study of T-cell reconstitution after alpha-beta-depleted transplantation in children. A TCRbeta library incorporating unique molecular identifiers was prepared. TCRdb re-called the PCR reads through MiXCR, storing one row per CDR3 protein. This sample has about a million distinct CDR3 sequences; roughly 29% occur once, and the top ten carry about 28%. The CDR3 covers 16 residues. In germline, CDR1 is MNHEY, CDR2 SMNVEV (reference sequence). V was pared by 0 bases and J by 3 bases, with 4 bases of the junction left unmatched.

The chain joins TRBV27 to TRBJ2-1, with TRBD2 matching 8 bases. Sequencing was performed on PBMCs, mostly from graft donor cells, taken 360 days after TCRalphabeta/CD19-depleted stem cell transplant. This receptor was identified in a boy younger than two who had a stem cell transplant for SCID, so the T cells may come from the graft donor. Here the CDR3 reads CASSLSGTRIYNEQFF. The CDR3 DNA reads TGTGCCAGCAGTTTATCCGGGACTAGGATCTACAATGAGCAGTTCTTC.